This TCR beta chain was recorded in a study of early T cells in non-severe SARS-CoV-2 infection. TCRdb used MiXCR to reprocess the 5' RACE reads, holding one entry per CDR3 protein. The data contain 50,000 or so distinct CDR3 sequences, about 13% of them seen just once; the ten biggest clones take up roughly 10%. The CDR3 runs to 16 residues. V lost 5 bases and J 0 bases, leaving 16 bases between the germline ends. Germline V gene data show CDR1 as SGHTA and CDR2 as FQGTGA. The sample taken for sequencing was whole blood. The V call is TRBV7-3, the J call TRBJ1-1; D is uncertain. The receptor was derived from an adult who was a healthcare worker with PCR-confirmed SARS-CoV-2 infection or an uninfected control (not recorded which). DNA for the CDR3: TGTGCCAGCAGCACCGACGAGGGCACGGTGAACACTGAAGCTTTCTTT. It translates to CASSTDEGTVNTEAFF. Based on the CDR3 plus reference TRBV7-3 and TRBJ1-1, the full variable domain is GAGVSQTPSNKVTEKGKYVELRCDPISGHTALYWYRQSLGQGPEFLIYFQGTGAADDSGLPNDRFFAVRPEGSVSTLKIQRTERGDSAVYLCASSTDEGTVNTEAFFGQGTRLTVV.